This T cell receptor beta chain was profiled in a study of blood T cell repertoires in COVID-19. This CDR3 is built from 14 residues. V shed 7 bases and J shed 0 bases, with 9 bases lying between them. In germline, CDR1 is SNHLY, CDR2 FYNNEI. While infection was still active, Seattle patients were enrolled and then followed longitudinally. The protocol was immunoSEQ multiplex PCR, while the TCRdb copy is restricted to in-frame clones and leaves out a portion. The top ten hold 2% to 3% of the sample, which has a few hundred thousand clones, 75% to 95% seen once. This receptor was obtained from a person aged 18 to 35 with COVID-19, enrolled during active disease. The specimen sequenced was peripheral blood. The chain is built from TRBV2 and TRBJ1-4; D call uncertain. CDR3 protein: CASTRMSTNEKLFF. The CDR3 DNA follows: TGTGCCAGCACGAGGATGTCAACTAATGAAAAACTGTTTTTT.